A single sample gave rise to the 27 T cell receptor beta chains below, sequenced in a study of T-cell memory formation after mild COVID-19. TCRdb independently ran MiXCR on the 5' RACE reads; one entry per CDR3 protein. Among a few hundred thousand distinct CDR3 sequences listed, roughly a quarter were seen once. The sequenced sample was PBMCs or a T cell subset sorted from them (not recorded which). The receptors come from an adult woman who had mild COVID-19 (a few samples of this study predate the infection). Cell type and time point are not known.

The chain has TRBV6-2 or TRBV6-3 and TRBJ2-7, with 8 bases fitting TRBD2. V was pared by 0 bases and J by 3 bases, with 10 bases of the junction left unmatched. The CDR3 totals 17 residues. CDR1 and CDR2 from the germline V gene are MNHEY and SVGEGT. The chain's CDR3 is CASSYSTSGSDFYEQYF. CDR3 in DNA: TGTGCCAGCAGTTACTCGACCAGCGGGAGTGATTTCTACGAGCAGTACTTC.

This sequence joins TRBV4-1 and TRBJ2-7, with TRBD1 as a possible D gene (5 bases). Per the germline V gene, CDR1 is MGHRA and CDR2 is YSYEKL. Trimming removed 2 bases from V and 6 bases from J, with 11 bases in between. The length of the CDR3 is 13 residues. The CDR3 sequence is CASSQLQGSEQYF. CDR3 sequence (DNA): TGCGCCAGCAGCCAACTTCAGGGAAGCGAGCAGTACTTC.

The CDR3 region is CATSDWRYEAFF. The CDR3 DNA reads as TGTGCCACCAGTGACTGGAGGTATGAAGCTTTCTTT. This rearrangement joins TRBV24-1 to TRBJ1-1; D not resolved. Germline CDR1 KGHDR, CDR2 SFDVKD. Deletions cut 4 bases from V and 7 bases from J, with 9 bases between. The CDR3 loop spans 12 amino acids.

The V call is TRBV27, the J call TRBJ2-7; TRBD1 matches 8 bases. Germline V gene lookup returns CDR1 MNHEY and CDR2 SMNVEV (reference sequence). V dropped 5 bases and J dropped 2; count of bases not matched to a gene: 5. The CDR3 is 14 amino acids. This CDR3 is CASSDGQGPYEQYF. The CDR3 DNA reads as TGTGCCAGCAGTGACGGACAGGGTCCCTACGAGCAGTACTTC.

This clonotype was detected only a few times. The J gene is TRBJ2-1, the V gene TRBV20-1; weak D call: TRBD2 (5 bases). This CDR3 contains 14 residues. V was shortened by 1 base and J by 4 bases, with 11 bases between the two germline ends. Germline CDR1 DFQATT, CDR2 SNEGSKA (reference sequence). Written as DNA, the CDR3 is TGCAGTGCTAGAGCTGCTAGCCCTTACAATGAGCAGTTCTTC. Translated, it gives CSARAASPYNEQFF.

This clonotype appeared many times. The rearrangement uses TRBV5-1 and TRBJ1-5; unclear D gene. The CDR3 runs to 13 residues. Trimming shortened V by 2 bases and J by 5 bases, and 8 bases separated the two germline ends. The germline V gene has CDR1 SGHRS and CDR2 YFSETQ. CDR3 nucleotide sequence: TGCGCCAGCAGCTTAAGCGTAGATCAGCCCCAGCATTTT. Protein: CASSLSVDQPQHF.

This clonotype showed up many times. V gene TRBV7-2 combines with J gene TRBJ1-1; D is undetermined. Looked up from germline, CDR1 is SGHTA and CDR2 is FQGNSA. The CDR3 loop spans 16 amino acids. Trimming pared 0 bases from V and 1 base from J, leaving 12 bases between. The DNA for the CDR3 is TGTGCCAGCAGCTTAGCAACACTAGGGAGGAACACTGAAGCTTTCTTT. It is translated as CASSLATLGRNTEAFF.

This clonotype was found a few times. The CDR3, as DNA: TGTGCCAGCAGGGGACTAGCGGGTACCAGCGCGGAGACCCAGTACTTC. This gives the protein CASRGLAGTSAETQYF. The chain combines TRBV11-3 with TRBJ2-5; 12 nucleotides agree with TRBD2. J gave up 5 bases and V 6 bases, and 10 bases lay outside the gene matches. Germline-derived CDR1 and CDR2 are SGHNT and YENEEA. The CDR3 has 16 amino acids.

The rearrangement joins TRBV12-3 or TRBV12-4 to TRBJ1-1; D gene unclear. This CDR3 spans 15 amino acids. Trimming shortened V by 3 bases and J by 1 base, and 12 bases separated the two germline ends. The chain's CDR3 is CASSFHSQANTEAFF. In DNA, the CDR3 is TGTGCCAGCAGTTTCCACTCTCAGGCGAACACTGAAGCTTTCTTT.

As regards this clonotype: Sequence at one end of the junction differs from germline and may be a read error. This chain connects TRBV12-3 or TRBV12-4 to TRBJ2-7, with a weak D call TRBD1 (6 bases). This CDR3 region has 15 residues. CDR3 coding DNA: TGTGCCAGCAGTTTACACCACAGGGATGTCTACCAGCAGTACTTC. This gives the protein CASSLHHRDVYQQYF.

This clonotype has just a few counts. The chain is built from TRBV6-5 and TRBJ1-1; the D is unclear. V was pared by 6 bases and J by 7 bases, with 15 bases between. Per the germline V gene, CDR1 is MNHEY and CDR2 is SVGAGI. This CDR3 is 13 amino acids long. In nucleotides, the CDR3 is TGTGCCAGCAGCAACCGGGCCTGGAATGAAGCTTTCTTT. Amino acid sequence: CASSNRAWNEAFF.

The genes are TRBV20-1 and TRBJ2-5, with D perhaps matching TRBD1 or TRBD2 (5 bases each). The V end lost 5 bases, the J end lost 6 bases, and 19 bases lay between the germline ends. Looked up from germline, CDR1 is DFQATT and CDR2 is SNEGSKA (reference sequence). The CDR3 extends over 14 amino acids. The CDR3 sequence: CSAGGRQGAKTQYF. The CDR3 nucleotides are TGCAGTGCTGGGGGTAGACAAGGGGCGAAGACCCAGTACTTC.

V is TRBV3-1 and J is TRBJ2-1; TRBD2 might be the D (7 bases). The germline gives CDR1 LGHDT, CDR2 YNNKEL (reference sequence). This CDR3 is built from 10 residues. Trimming stripped 8 bases from V and 13 bases from J, with 12 bases between. DNA of the CDR3: TGTGCCAGCGGGGGGGCTACTCAGTTCTTC. Protein: CASGGATQFF.

This clonotype was counted between two and nine times. The V call is TRBV5-1, the J call TRBJ2-3; 7 bases align to TRBD2. The CDR3 runs to 16 residues. With 0 bases clipped from V and 2 bases from J, the junction kept 6 bases outside the gene matches. Germline values: CDR1 SGHRS, CDR2 YFSETQ. As DNA, the CDR3 is TGCGCCAGCAGCTTGGGGGCTAGCGGCACCACAGATACGCAGTATTTT. It encodes CASSLGASGTTDTQYF.

The V and J genes are TRBV7-3 and TRBJ2-6; D is perhaps TRBD1 or TRBD2 (5 bases each). Deletions cut 1 base from V and 0 bases from J, with 10 bases between. The germline V gene has CDR1 SGHTA and CDR2 FQGTGA. The CDR3 covers 17 residues. The CDR3 protein is CASSLRGPISGANVLTF. The CDR3 region has the DNA TGTGCCAGCAGCTTAAGGGGACCGATCTCTGGGGCCAACGTCCTGACTTTC.

This clonotype was counted between two and nine times. This chain uses TRBV5-1 with TRBJ1-1, with D perhaps TRBD1 (5 bases). Germline-derived CDR1 and CDR2 are SGHRS and YFSETQ. Trimming took off 2 bases at V and 3 bases at J, with 14 bases between the two ends. This CDR3 comprises 15 residues. CDR3 sequence (DNA): TGCGCCAGCAGCTTCAGGAACTGGGGGGACACTGAAGCTTTCTTT. Amino acids: CASSFRNWGDTEAFF.

The chain uses TRBV20-1 and TRBJ2-3, with D tentatively TRBD2 (6 bases). Germline CDR1 DFQATT, CDR2 SNEGSKA (reference sequence). This CDR3 is 15 amino acids long. Trimming cost V 1 base and J 0 bases, with 11 bases left between them. The CDR3: CSARVTGTSTDTQYF. DNA for the CDR3: TGCAGTGCTAGAGTTACGGGGACTAGCACAGATACGCAGTATTTT.

This chain connects TRBV15 to TRBJ2-5; D may be TRBD1 (5 bases). The CDR3 covers 17 residues. With 0 bases removed from V and 4 bases from J, the gap between germline ends came to 18 bases. Germline loops: CDR1 LNHNV, CDR2 YYDKDF (reference sequence). The CDR3 DNA reads TGTGCCACCAGCAGAGATAGGGCGGCAGGGATACGAGAGACCCAGTACTTC. This gives the protein CATSRDRAAGIRETQYF. The variable domain in full, completed from reference TRBV15 and TRBJ2-5, reads DAMVIQNPRYQVTQFGKPVTLSCSQTLNHNVMYWYQQKSSQAPKLLFHYYDKDFNNEADTPDNFQSRRPNTSFCFLDIRSPGLGDTAMYLCATSRDRAAGIRETQYFGPGTRLLVL.

The genes are TRBV9 and TRBJ2-5, with D unresolved. V lost 0 bases to trimming and J lost 5 bases, with 14 bases between them. This CDR3 has 15 amino acids. Germline values: CDR1 SGDLS, CDR2 YYNGEE. The CDR3 DNA reads as TGTGCCAGCAGCGTAGAGGGCGACTTCTGGGAGACCCAGTACTTC. Its translation is CASSVEGDFWETQYF. The full variable domain, completed using reference TRBV9 and TRBJ2-5, is DSGVTQTPKHLITATGQRVTLRCSPRSGDLSVYWYQQSLDQGLQFLIQYYNGEERAKGNILERFSAQQFPDLHSELNLSSLELGDSALYFCASSVEGDFWETQYFGPGTRLLVL.

There are a few counts of this clonotype. V is TRBV12-3 or TRBV12-4 and J is TRBJ2-1, with 14 bases that match TRBD2. Trimming cost V 10 bases and J 9 bases; bases outside gene matches: 11. This CDR3 has 15 residues. The CDR3 spells CATQGLAGVAGEQFF. CDR3 nucleotide sequence: TGTGCCACCCAGGGACTAGCGGGAGTAGCGGGTGAGCAGTTCTTC.

The chain uses TRBV11-2 and TRBJ1-1; D is ambiguous. CDR3 length: 13 amino acids. V was clipped by 4 bases and J by 3 bases, with 9 bases between them. From germline, CDR1 is SGHAT and CDR2 FQNNGV. As DNA, the CDR3 is TGTGCCAGCAGCTACCGGGTCGACACTGAAGCTTTCTTT. As protein: CASSYRVDTEAFF.

The rearrangement links TRBV7-9 to TRBJ2-7, with TRBD1 as a possible D gene (5 bases). CDR3 length equals 14 residues. Germline CDR1 is SEHNR and CDR2 is FQNEAQ (reference sequence). Trimming left V 2 bases short and J 2 bases short, with 10 bases between. The CDR3 is CASSLKGAPYEQYF. The CDR3 DNA follows: TGTGCCAGCAGCTTAAAAGGGGCCCCCTACGAGCAGTACTTC.

This clonotype appeared a few times. The chain links TRBV11-1 to TRBJ2-2; D remains ambiguous. CDR1 and CDR2 from the germline V gene are SGHAT and FQDESV (reference sequence). Trimming removed 5 bases at V and 1 base at J, with 11 bases between. CDR3 length: 15 amino acids. The CDR3 region has the DNA TGTGCCAGCAGCCCCTTCTCGCTGAACACCGGGGAGCTGTTTTTT. It specifies CASSPFSLNTGELFF.

This clonotype turned up a few times. The chain joins TRBV12-3 or TRBV12-4 to TRBJ1-1; tentative D call: TRBD1 (5 bases). CDR3 length: 15 amino acids. V was shortened by 5 bases and J by 5 bases, with 18 bases between the two germline ends. The CDR3 nucleotides read TGTGCCAGCAGTCCGGGGGAGGGCCCGGGGACTGAAGCTTTCTTT. Protein sequence: CASSPGEGPGTEAFF.

This chain uses TRBV7-9 with TRBJ1-1; TRBD1 might be the D (5 bases). Germline V lookup: CDR1 SEHNR, CDR2 FQNEAQ (reference sequence). Trimming took off 2 bases at V and 5 bases at J, with 12 bases between the two ends. The CDR3 consists of 14 residues. Here the CDR3 DNA reads TGTGCCAGCAGCTTAAGGACACCCGGGACTGAAGCTTTCTTT. Its translation is CASSLRTPGTEAFF.

This clonotype was observed a few times. The chain recombines TRBV11-2 with TRBJ2-3; no reliable D call. The germline gives CDR1 SGHAT, CDR2 FQNNGV. There are 18 residues in the CDR3. V was pared by 6 bases and J by 2 bases, with 24 bases between. The CDR3 DNA is TGTGCCAGCAGGTCCACCGACTGGTATATTGGGTCCACAGATACGCAGTATTTT. It encodes CASRSTDWYIGSTDTQYF. The full variable domain, completed using reference TRBV11-2 and TRBJ2-3, is EAGVAQSPRYKIIEKRQSVAFWCNPISGHATLYWYQQILGQGPKLLIQFQNNGVVDDSQLPKDRFSAERLKGVDSTLKIQPAKLEDSAVYLCASRSTDWYIGSTDTQYFGPGTRLTVL.

This chain connects TRBV19 to TRBJ1-1, with D perhaps matching TRBD1 (6 bases). V shed 7 bases and J shed 1 base, with 13 bases lying between them. The germline CDR1 and CDR2 sequences are LNHDA and SQIVND (reference sequence). CDR3 length: 14 amino acids. The CDR3 region is CASIMQGWNTEAFF. The CDR3 DNA reads TGTGCCAGTATTATGCAGGGGTGGAACACTGAAGCTTTCTTT.